A selection of T cell receptor beta chains follows, all from one sample in a study of response to subunit inactivated influenza vaccine. TCRdb re-derived calls from the RT-PCR reads in MiXCR, one entry per CDR3 protein. Of approximately 520,000 distinct CDR3 sequences listed, 25% are singletons. Source: CD4+ T cells sorted from PBMCs, taken roughly 5 days after vaccination. These receptors were collected from a man aged 45-65 years who received an inactivated influenza vaccine. The conserved cysteine and the conserved F or W are not part of the CDR3 here. D genes are given only for firm matches.

J gene: TRBJ1-6; CDR3 length: 11; D gene: NA; V gene: TRBV18; CDR3 protein: ASSREDFSPLH
J gene: TRBJ2-2; CDR3 length: 11; D gene: NA; V gene: TRBV20-1; CDR3 protein: SARDIFTGELF
J gene: TRBJ2-7; CDR3 length: 12; D gene: NA; V gene: TRBV2; CDR3 protein: ASSDLLQGYEQY
J gene: TRBJ2-7; CDR3 length: 10; D gene: NA; V gene: TRBV6-1; CDR3 protein: ASTAFVNEQY
J gene: TRBJ1-4; CDR3 length: 11; D gene: NA; V gene: TRBV4-1; CDR3 protein: ASSQVLGRQLF
J gene: TRBJ2-7; CDR3 length: 17; D gene: TRBD2; V gene: TRBV11-2; CDR3 protein: ASSLVGRLAGGPPYEQY
J gene: TRBJ2-4; CDR3 length: 14; D gene: NA; V gene: TRBV11-2; CDR3 protein: ASRRVTTIAKNIQY
J gene: TRBJ2-7; CDR3 length: 13; D gene: TRBD1; V gene: TRBV3-1; CDR3 protein: ASCQGPGQIYEQY
J gene: TRBJ2-1; CDR3 length: 9; D gene: NA; V gene: TRBV29-1; CDR3 protein: SVGNGDEQF
J gene: TRBJ2-5; CDR3 length: 13; D gene: TRBD1; V gene: TRBV20-1; CDR3 protein: SARAGQGARETQY
J gene: TRBJ2-3; CDR3 length: 15; D gene: TRBD1; V gene: TRBV5-1; CDR3 protein: ASSLGSGTGSTDTQY
J gene: TRBJ1-6; CDR3 length: 12; D gene: NA; V gene: TRBV6-2/TRBV6-3; CDR3 protein: ASEDRTYNSPLH
J gene: TRBJ2-3; CDR3 length: 15; D gene: TRBD2; V gene: TRBV29-1; CDR3 protein: SVLASGRKGRTDTQY
J gene: TRBJ2-2; CDR3 length: 10; D gene: NA; V gene: TRBV7-2; CDR3 protein: ASSPLPGELF
J gene: TRBJ2-1; CDR3 length: 9; D gene: NA; V gene: TRBV29-1; CDR3 protein: SGTVYNEQF
J gene: TRBJ1-1; CDR3 length: 14; D gene: NA; V gene: TRBV3-1; CDR3 protein: ASSQEVQGRNTEAF
J gene: TRBJ2-5; CDR3 length: 14; D gene: TRBD2; V gene: TRBV18; CDR3 protein: ASSRPGLAKQETQY
J gene: TRBJ2-7; CDR3 length: 13; D gene: NA; V gene: TRBV28; CDR3 protein: ASSLRPPKPYEQY
J gene: TRBJ1-2; CDR3 length: 10; D gene: NA; V gene: TRBV5-6; CDR3 protein: ASSSAPYGYT
J gene: TRBJ2-1; CDR3 length: 15; D gene: NA; V gene: TRBV12-3/TRBV12-4; CDR3 protein: ASAPGLGSPRYNEQF
J gene: TRBJ2-1; CDR3 length: 12; D gene: NA; V gene: TRBV28; CDR3 protein: ASSFFQGGNEQF
J gene: TRBJ2-1; CDR3 length: 12; D gene: TRBD2; V gene: TRBV20-1; CDR3 protein: SAVTSGRGNEQF
J gene: TRBJ2-7; CDR3 length: 13; D gene: NA; V gene: TRBV6-2/TRBV6-3; CDR3 protein: ASSSTSRTSYEQY